This TCR beta chain was found in a study of OX40 agonist ivuxolimab in advanced cancers. Profiling relied on immunoSEQ multiplex PCR, and the TCRdb table lists in-frame clones only, not all of them. Here the sample spans fewer than 20,000 clones, approximately 83% being singletons. Germline CDR1 SSHAT, CDR2 FNYEAQ (reference sequence). V was pared by 6 bases and J by 7 bases, with 13 bases between. This CDR3 comprises 13 residues. J is TRBJ2-1 and V is TRBV7-7, with D maybe TRBD2 (5 bases). The material was CD4+ or CD8+ T cells sorted from blood, obtained in a trial of the OX40 agonist ivuxolimab. This sequence was found in an adult with an advanced solid tumor such as melanoma, head and neck, liver or kidney cancer. The CDR3 nucleotides read TGTGCCAGCAGTCCTACCTTAGCGAATGAGCAGTTCTTC. This encodes CASSPTLANEQFF.